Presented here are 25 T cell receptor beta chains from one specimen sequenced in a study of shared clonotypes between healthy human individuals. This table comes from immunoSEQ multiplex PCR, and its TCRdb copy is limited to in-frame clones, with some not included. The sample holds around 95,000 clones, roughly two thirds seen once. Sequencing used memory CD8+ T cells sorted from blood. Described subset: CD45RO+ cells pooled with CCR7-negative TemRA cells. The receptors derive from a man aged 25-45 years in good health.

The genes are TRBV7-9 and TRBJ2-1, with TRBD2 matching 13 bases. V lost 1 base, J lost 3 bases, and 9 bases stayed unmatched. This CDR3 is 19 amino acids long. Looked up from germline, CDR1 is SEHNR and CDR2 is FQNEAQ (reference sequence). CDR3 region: CASSLGGLAGDGLYNEQFF. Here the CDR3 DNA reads TGTGCCAGCAGCTTAGGCGGACTAGCGGGAGATGGTCTCTACAATGAGCAGTTCTTC.

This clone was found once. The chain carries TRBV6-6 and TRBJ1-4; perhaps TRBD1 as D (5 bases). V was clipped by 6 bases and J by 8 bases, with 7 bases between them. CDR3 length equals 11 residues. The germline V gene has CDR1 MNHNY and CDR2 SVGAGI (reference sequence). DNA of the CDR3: TGTGCCAGCAGAACAGGAGAAAAACTGTTTTTT. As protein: CASRTGEKLFF.

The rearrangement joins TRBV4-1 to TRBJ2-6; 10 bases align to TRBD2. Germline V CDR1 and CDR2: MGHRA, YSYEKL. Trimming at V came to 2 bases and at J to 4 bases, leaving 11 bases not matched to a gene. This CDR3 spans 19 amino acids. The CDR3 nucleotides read TGCGCCAGCAGCCAACAAGCGGGAGGGCCTGGTTCCGGGGCCAACGTCCTGACTTTC. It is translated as CASSQQAGGPGSGANVLTF.

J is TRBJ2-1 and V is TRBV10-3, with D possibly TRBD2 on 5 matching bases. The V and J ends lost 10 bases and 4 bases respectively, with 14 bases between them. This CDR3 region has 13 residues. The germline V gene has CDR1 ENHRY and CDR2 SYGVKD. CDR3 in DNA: TGTGCCACCGAAGCGGACGCGTACAATGAGCAGTTCTTC. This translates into CATEADAYNEQFF.

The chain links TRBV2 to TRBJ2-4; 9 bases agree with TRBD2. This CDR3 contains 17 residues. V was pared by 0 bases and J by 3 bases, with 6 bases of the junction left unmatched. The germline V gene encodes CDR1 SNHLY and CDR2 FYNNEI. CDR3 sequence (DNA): TGTGCCAGCAGTGAAGCCCGGGCGGGAGGGAACAAAAACATTCAGTACTTC. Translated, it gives CASSEARAGGNKNIQYF.

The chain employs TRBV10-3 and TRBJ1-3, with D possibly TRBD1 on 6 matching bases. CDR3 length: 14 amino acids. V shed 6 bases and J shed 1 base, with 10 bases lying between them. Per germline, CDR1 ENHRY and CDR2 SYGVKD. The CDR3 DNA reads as TGTGCCATCAGGTCACAGGGATCTGGAAACACCATATATTTT. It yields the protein CAIRSQGSGNTIYF.

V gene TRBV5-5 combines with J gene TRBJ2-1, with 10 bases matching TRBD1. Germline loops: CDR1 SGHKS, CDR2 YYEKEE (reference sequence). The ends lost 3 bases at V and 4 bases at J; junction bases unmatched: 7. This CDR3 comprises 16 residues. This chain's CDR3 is CASSSLDRGLYNEQFF. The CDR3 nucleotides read TGTGCCAGCAGCTCCCTCGACAGGGGGCTTTACAATGAGCAGTTCTTC.

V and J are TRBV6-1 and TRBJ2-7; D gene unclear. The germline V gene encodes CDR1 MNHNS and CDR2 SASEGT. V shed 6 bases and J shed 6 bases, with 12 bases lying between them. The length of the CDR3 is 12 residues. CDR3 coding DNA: TGTGCCAGCAGCGAGGTTACACGCGAGCAGTACTTC. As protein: CASSEVTREQYF.

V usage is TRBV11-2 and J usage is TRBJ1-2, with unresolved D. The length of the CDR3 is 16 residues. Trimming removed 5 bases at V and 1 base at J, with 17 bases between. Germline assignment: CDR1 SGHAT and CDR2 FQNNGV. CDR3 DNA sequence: TGTGCCAGCAGCCCGGGCATGATGACTCTTAACTATGGCTACACCTTC. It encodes CASSPGMMTLNYGYTF. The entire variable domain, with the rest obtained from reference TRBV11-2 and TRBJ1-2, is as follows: EAGVAQSPRYKIIEKRQSVAFWCNPISGHATLYWYQQILGQGPKLLIQFQNNGVVDDSQLPKDRFSAERLKGVDSTLKIQPAKLEDSAVYLCASSPGMMTLNYGYTFGSGTRLTVV.

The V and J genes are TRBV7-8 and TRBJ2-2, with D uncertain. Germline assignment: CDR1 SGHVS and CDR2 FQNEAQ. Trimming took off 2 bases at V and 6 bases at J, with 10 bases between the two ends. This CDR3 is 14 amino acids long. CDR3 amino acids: CASSLLQKPGELFF. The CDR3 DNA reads TGTGCCAGCAGCTTATTACAGAAGCCCGGGGAGCTGTTTTTT.

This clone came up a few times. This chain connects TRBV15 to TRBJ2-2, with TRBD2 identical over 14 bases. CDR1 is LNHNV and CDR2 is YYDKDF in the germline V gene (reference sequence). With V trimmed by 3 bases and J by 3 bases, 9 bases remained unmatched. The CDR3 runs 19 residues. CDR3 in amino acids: CATSRTGTSGSRDTGELFF. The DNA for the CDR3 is TGTGCCACCAGCAGGACCGGGACTAGCGGGAGTAGGGACACCGGGGAGCTGTTTTTT.

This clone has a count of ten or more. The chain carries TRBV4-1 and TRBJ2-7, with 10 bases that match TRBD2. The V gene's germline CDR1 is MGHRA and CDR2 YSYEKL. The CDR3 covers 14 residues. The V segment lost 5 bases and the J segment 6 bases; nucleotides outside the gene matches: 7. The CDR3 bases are TGCGCCAGCAGCGCCGGGACTAGCGCCATCGAGCAGTACTTC. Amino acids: CASSAGTSAIEQYF.

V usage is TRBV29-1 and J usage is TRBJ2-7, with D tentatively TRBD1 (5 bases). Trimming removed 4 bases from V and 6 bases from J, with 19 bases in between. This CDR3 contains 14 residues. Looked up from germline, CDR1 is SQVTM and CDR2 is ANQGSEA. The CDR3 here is CSVGELTYQGEQYF. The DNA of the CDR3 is TGCAGCGTTGGCGAGTTGACGTATCAGGGCGAGCAGTACTTC.

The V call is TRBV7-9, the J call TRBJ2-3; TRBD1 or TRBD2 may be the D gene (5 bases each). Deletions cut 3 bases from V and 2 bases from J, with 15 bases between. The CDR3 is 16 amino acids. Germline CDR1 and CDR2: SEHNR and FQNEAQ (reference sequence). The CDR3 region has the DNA TGTGCCAGCAGCTTCCCGGTCCGGGACCTCACAGATACGCAGTATTTT. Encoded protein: CASSFPVRDLTDTQYF.

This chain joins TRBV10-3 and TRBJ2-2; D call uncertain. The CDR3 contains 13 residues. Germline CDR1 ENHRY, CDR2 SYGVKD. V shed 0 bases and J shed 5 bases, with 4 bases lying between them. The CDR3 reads CAISESRTGELFF. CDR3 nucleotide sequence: TGTGCCATCAGTGAGTCCCGTACCGGGGAGCTGTTTTTT.

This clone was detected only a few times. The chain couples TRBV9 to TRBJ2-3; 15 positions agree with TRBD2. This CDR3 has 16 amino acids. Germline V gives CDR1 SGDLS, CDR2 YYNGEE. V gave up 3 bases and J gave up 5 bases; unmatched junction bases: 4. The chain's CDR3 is CASSGGLAGGLDTQYF. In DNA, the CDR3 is TGTGCCAGCAGCGGGGGACTAGCGGGAGGCTTAGATACGCAGTATTTT.

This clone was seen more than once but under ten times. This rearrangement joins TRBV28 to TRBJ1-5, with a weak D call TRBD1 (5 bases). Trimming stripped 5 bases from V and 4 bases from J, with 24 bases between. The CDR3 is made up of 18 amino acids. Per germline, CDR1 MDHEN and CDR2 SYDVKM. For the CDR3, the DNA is TGTGCCAGCAGTCTCCAACGATTGGGGGGAAGAGGGAATCAGCCCCAGCATTTT. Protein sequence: CASSLQRLGGRGNQPQHF.

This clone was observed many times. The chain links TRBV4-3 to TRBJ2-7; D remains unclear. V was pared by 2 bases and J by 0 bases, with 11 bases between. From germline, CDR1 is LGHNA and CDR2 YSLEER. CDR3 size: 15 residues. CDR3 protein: CASSQMRSGSYEQYF. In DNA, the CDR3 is TGCGCCAGCAGCCAAATGCGTTCGGGCTCCTACGAGCAGTACTTC.

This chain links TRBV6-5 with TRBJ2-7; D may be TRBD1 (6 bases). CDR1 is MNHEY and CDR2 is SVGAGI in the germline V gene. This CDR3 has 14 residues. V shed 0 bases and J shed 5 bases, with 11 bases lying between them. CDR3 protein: CASSYSVGGNEQYF. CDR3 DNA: TGTGCCAGCAGTTACTCGGTAGGGGGTAACGAGCAGTACTTC.

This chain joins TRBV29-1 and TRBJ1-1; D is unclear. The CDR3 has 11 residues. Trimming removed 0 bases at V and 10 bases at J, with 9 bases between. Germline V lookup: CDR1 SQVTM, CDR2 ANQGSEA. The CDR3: CSVEDYWGAFF. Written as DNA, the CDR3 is TGCAGCGTTGAAGACTATTGGGGAGCTTTCTTT.

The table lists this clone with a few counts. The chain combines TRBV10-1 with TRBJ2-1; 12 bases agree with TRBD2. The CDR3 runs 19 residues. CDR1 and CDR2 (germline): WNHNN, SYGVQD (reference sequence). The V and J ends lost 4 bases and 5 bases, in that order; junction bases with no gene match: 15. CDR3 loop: CASSGTSGTMGTGDNEQFF. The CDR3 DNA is TGCGCCAGCAGTGGGACTAGCGGGACCATGGGTACCGGCGACAATGAGCAGTTCTTC.

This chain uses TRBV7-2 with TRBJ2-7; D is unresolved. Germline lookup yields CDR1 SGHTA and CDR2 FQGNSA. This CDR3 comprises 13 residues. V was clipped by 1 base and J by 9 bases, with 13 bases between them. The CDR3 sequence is CASSLGSPPPQYF. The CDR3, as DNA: TGTGCCAGCAGCTTAGGAAGTCCTCCTCCGCAGTACTTC.

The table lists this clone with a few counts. The CDR3: CASSRLTGARDGYTF. The DNA for the CDR3 is TGTGCCAGCAGTCGACTGACAGGTGCCCGTGATGGCTACACCTTC. This sequence joins TRBV7-9 and TRBJ1-2, with a tentative D call TRBD1 (6 bases). V lost 6 bases and J lost 6, with 20 bases in between. CDR1 SEHNR and CDR2 FQNEAQ come from the germline V gene (reference sequence). The CDR3 is made up of 15 amino acids.

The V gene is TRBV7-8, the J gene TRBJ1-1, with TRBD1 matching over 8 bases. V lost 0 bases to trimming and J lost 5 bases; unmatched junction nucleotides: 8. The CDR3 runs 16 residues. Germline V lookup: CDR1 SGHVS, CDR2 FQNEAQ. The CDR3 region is CASSLALTGVTTEAFF. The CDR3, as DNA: TGTGCCAGCAGCTTAGCGCTGACAGGGGTGACAACTGAAGCTTTCTTT.

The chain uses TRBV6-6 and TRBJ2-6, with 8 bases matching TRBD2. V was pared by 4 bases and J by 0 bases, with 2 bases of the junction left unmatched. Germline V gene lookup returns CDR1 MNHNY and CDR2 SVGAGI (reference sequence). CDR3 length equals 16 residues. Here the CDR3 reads CASSSGGFSGANVLTF. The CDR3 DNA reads TGTGCCAGCAGTTCGGGGGGGTTCTCTGGGGCCAACGTCCTGACTTTC.